Listed here is a single T cell receptor (beta chain). Its antigen is as yet unknown. Trimming took 0 bases from V and 4 from J, leaving 7 bases between them. Looked up from germline, CDR1 is GTSNPN and CDR2 is SVGIG (reference sequence). The CDR3 runs to 14 residues. Time point meaning: week 35, safety follow-up. It was 300 ug of mutant IDH1 20-mer peptide that made up each vaccine dose, given with topical imiquimod. Each donor presented with a new WHO grade 3 or 4 astrocytoma that tested IDH1-mutant and showed ATRX loss. This sample stems from a study of a mutant IDH1 vaccine in newly diagnosed glioma. Study context: Vaccination started 4-6 weeks after radiotherapy alone, or with temozolomide cycles. Treated patients, averaging around 40 years, were roughly 60% male and about 40% female. Most patients had radiochemotherapy with temozolomide before enrollment; others had one alone.

Some clones are missing from TCRdb's copy, which holds only in-frame ones; the method was immunoSEQ multiplex PCR. The table shows over 55,000 clones, with roughly four fifths occurring only once. This sequence originates from a man between 35 and 55 years old with glioma. The sample in question was PBMCs, obtained from a glioma patient whose treatment included an IDH1 peptide vaccine. V is TRBV30 and J is TRBJ2-6; the D gene is possibly TRBD1 (5 bases). CDR3 sequence: CAWSVGHGANVLTF. The CDR3, as DNA: TGTGCCTGGAGTGTAGGACACGGGGCCAACGTCCTGACTTTC.